Presented here are 3 T cell receptor beta chains from one specimen sequenced in a study of tumour-infiltrating T cells in Burkitt lymphoma. Using immunoSEQ multiplex PCR, the repertoire was profiled, and TCRdb retains in-frame clones only, with some absent. The profile shows 1,700 or so clones, 60% to 70% of them singletons. Sequencing input: tumor tissue. All receptors come from a human donor with diffuse large B-cell lymphoma.

The gene calls are TRBV29-1 and TRBJ1-2; D is possibly TRBD1 (5 bases). Germline V CDR1 and CDR2: SQVTM, ANQGSEA. This CDR3 spans 11 amino acids. Trimming took off 4 bases at V and 8 bases at J, with 11 bases between the two ends. CDR3 in amino acids: CSVVSRGGYTF. The CDR3 bases are TGCAGCGTTGTATCAAGGGGAGGCTACACCTTC.

This clone was seen once. This chain joins TRBV15 and TRBJ1-5, with D possibly being TRBD1 (6 bases). Germline V gives CDR1 LNHNV, CDR2 YYDKDF (reference sequence). V was clipped by 6 bases and J by 2 bases, with 11 bases between them. CDR3 length equals 14 residues. CDR3 nucleotide sequence: TGTGCCACCAGTAACAGGGTAGGCAATCAGCCCCAGCATTTT. Its protein product is CATSNRVGNQPQHF.

The chain is built from TRBV4-1 and TRBJ2-3, with D hard to call. V lost 3 bases, J lost 3 bases, and 13 bases lay in between. CDR1 and CDR2 from the germline V gene are MGHRA and YSYEKL. The CDR3 loop spans 15 amino acids. The CDR3 spells CASSHKRFGTDTQYF. CDR3 DNA sequence: TGCGCCAGCAGCCACAAGAGGTTCGGGACAGATACGCAGTATTTT.